The clone carrying this TCR beta chain turned up a few times. This sample was included in a study of response to subunit inactivated influenza vaccine. MiXCR, run by TCRdb on the RT-PCR reads, gives a single entry per CDR3 protein. Of about 500,000 distinct CDR3 sequences in the sample, approximately 15% are singletons; the top ten hold less than 4%. This CDR3 has 15 residues. The germline V and J ends were trimmed by 3 bases and 2 bases, with 11 bases remaining between them. The chain carries TRBV12-3 or TRBV12-4 and TRBJ1-5, with D possibly being TRBD1 (5 bases). The sequenced sample was CD4+ T cells sorted from PBMCs, obtained roughly 24 months after vaccination. The TCR sequence derives from a man between 45 and 75 years old who received an inactivated influenza vaccine. CDR3 sequence: CASSFGGSGNQPQHF. The CDR3 nucleotides are TGTGCCAGCAGTTTTGGGGGTAGCGGCAATCAGCCCCAGCATTTT.